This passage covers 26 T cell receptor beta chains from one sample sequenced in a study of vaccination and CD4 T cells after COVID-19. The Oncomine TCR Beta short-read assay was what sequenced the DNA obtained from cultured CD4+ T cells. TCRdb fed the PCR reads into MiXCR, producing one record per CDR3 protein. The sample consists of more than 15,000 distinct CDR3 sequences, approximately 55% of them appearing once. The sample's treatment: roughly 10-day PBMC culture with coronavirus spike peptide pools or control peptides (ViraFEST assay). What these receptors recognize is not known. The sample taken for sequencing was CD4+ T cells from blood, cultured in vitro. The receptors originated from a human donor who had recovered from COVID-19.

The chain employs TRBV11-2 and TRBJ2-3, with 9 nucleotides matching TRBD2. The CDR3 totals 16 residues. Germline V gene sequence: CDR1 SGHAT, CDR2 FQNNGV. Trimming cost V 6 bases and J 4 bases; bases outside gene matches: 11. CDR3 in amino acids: CASRPPVAGGADTQYF. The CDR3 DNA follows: TGTGCCAGCAGACCCCCGGTGGCGGGAGGGGCAGATACGCAGTATTTT.

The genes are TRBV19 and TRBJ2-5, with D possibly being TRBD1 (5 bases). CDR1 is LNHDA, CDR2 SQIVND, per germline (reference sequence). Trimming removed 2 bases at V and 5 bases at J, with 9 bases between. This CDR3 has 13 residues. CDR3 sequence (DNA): TGTGCCAGTAGTATAACACAGGCGGAGACCCAGTACTTC. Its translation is CASSITQAETQYF.

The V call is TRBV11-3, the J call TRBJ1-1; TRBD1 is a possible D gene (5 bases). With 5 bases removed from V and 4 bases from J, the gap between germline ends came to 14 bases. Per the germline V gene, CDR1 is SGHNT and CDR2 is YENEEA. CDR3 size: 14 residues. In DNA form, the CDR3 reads TGTGCCAGCAGCCTTCAAATTGGGGGCACTGAAGCTTTCTTT. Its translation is CASSLQIGGTEAFF.

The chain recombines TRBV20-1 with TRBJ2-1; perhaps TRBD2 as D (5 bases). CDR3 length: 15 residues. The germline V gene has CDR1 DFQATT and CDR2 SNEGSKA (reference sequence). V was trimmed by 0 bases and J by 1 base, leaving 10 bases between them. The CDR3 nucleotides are TGCAGTGCTAGAGACGAGCGGATTTCCTACAATGAGCAGTTCTTC. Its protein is CSARDERISYNEQFF.

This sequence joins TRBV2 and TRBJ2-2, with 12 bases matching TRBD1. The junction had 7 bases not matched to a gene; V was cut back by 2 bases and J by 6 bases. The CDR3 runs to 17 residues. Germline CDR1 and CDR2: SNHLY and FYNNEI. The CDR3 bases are TGTGCCAGCAGTGAACTGTTGGGACAGGGGGCATCCGGGGAGCTGTTTTTT. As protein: CASSELLGQGASGELFF.

CDR3 residues: CAWNHKTGSFYGYTF. The CDR3 DNA sequence: TGTGCCTGGAACCACAAGACAGGGTCCTTTTATGGCTACACCTTC. J is TRBJ1-2 and V is TRBV30; TRBD1 aligns across 7 bases. The germline gives CDR1 GTSNPN, CDR2 SVGIG (reference sequence). CDR3 length: 15 residues. The V gene end was trimmed by 4 bases and the J gene end by 5 bases; junction bases not matched to a gene: 13. Full variable domain (missing parts from reference TRBV30 and TRBJ1-2): SQTIHQWPATLVQPVGSPLSLECTVEGTSNPNLYWYRQAAGRGLQLLFYSVGIGQISSEVPQNLSASRPQDRQFILSSKKLLLSDSGFYLCAWNHKTGSFYGYTFGSGTRLTVV.

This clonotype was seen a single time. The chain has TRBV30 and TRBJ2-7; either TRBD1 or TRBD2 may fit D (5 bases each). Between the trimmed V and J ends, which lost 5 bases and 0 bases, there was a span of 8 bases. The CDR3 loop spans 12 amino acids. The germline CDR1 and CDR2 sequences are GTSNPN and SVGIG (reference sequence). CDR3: CAWGGFSYEQYF. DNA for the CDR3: TGTGCCTGGGGGGGATTCTCCTACGAGCAGTACTTC.

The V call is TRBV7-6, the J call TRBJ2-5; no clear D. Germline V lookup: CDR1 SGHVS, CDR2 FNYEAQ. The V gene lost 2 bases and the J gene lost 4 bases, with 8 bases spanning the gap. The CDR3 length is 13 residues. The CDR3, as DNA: TGTGCCAGCAGCTTAATGGGGTCAGAGACCCAGTACTTC. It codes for CASSLMGSETQYF.

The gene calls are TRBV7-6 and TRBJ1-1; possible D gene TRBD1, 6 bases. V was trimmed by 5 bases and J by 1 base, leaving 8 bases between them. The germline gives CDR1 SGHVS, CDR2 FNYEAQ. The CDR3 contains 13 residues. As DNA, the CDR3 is TGTGCCAGCAGCGGGACACCGAACACTGAAGCTTTCTTT. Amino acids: CASSGTPNTEAFF.

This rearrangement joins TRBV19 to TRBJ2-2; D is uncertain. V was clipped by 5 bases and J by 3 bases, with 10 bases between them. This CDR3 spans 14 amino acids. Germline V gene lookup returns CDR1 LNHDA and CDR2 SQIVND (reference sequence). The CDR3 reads CASSAQTHTGELFF. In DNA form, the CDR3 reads TGTGCCAGTAGTGCTCAGACTCACACCGGGGAGCTGTTTTTT. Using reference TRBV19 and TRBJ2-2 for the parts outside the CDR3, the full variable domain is DGGITQSPKYLFRKEGQNVTLSCEQNLNHDAMYWYRQDPGQGLRLIYYSQIVNDFQKGDIAEGYSVSREKKESFPLTVTSAQKNPTAFYLCASSAQTHTGELFFGEGSRLTVL.

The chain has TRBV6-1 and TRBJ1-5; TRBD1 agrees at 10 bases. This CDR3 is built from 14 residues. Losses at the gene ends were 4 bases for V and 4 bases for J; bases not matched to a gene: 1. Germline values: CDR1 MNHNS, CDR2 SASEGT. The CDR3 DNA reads TGTGCCAGCAGTGTGGACAGGGGGAATCAGCCCCAGCATTTT. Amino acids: CASSVDRGNQPQHF.

CDR3 region: CSARGGEMGYNSPLHF. The CDR3 region has the DNA TGCAGTGCTAGAGGGGGAGAGATGGGCTATAATTCACCCCTCCACTTT. The rearrangement uses TRBV20-1 and TRBJ1-6; D remains ambiguous. Deletions cut 1 base from V and 3 bases from J, with 13 bases between. Germline CDR1 reads DFQATT; CDR2 reads SNEGSKA (reference sequence). This CDR3 region has 16 residues.

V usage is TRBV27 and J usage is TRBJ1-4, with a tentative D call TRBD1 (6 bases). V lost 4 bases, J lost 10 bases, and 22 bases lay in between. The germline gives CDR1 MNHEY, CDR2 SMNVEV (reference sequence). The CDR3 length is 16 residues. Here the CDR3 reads CASSSNLQGFGRKLFF. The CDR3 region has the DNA TGTGCCAGCAGTTCTAACCTCCAGGGGTTTGGCCGAAAACTGTTTTTT.

CDR3 loop: CASSDSDYNEQFF. CDR3 DNA sequence: TGTGCCAGCAGTGACTCTGACTACAATGAGCAGTTCTTC. The gene calls are TRBV6-4 and TRBJ2-1, with D hard to call. Germline loops: CDR1 MRHNA, CDR2 SNTAGT. The CDR3 sequence is 13 residues long. Trimming pared 0 bases from V and 3 bases from J, leaving 3 bases between.

The DNA for the CDR3 is TGTGCCAGCAGCGCCAGGGCCGGGGGCACTGAAGCTTTCTTT. It specifies CASSARAGGTEAFF. This rearrangement joins TRBV9 to TRBJ1-1, with D maybe TRBD1 (5 bases). Trimming took 3 bases from V and 4 from J, leaving 13 bases between them. Germline CDR1 is SGDLS and CDR2 is YYNGEE. CDR3 length: 14 amino acids.

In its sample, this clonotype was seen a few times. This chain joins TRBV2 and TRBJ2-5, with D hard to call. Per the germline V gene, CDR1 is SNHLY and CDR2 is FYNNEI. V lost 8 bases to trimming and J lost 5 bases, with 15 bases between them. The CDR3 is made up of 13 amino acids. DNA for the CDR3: TGTGCCAGCTCTGGCGGTCTGGGGGAGACCCAGTACTTC. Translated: CASSGGLGETQYF.

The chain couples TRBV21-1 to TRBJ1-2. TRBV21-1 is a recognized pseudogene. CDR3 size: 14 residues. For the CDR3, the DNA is TGTGCCAGCAGCAGCCGGACCTTTAACTATGGCTACACCTTC. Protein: CASSSRTFNYGYTF.

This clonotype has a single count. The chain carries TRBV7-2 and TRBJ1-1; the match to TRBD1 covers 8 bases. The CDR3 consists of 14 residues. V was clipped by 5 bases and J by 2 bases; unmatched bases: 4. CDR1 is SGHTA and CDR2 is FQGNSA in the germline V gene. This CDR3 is CASSPTGANTEAFF. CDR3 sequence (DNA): TGTGCCAGCAGCCCGACAGGGGCAAACACTGAAGCTTTCTTT.

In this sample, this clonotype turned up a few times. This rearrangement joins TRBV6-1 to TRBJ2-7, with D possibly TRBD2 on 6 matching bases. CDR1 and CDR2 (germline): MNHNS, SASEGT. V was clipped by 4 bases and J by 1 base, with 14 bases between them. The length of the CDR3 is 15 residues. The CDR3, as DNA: TGTGCCAGCAGTGCCCGCCCGGGGGAATCCTACGAGCAGTACTTC. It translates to CASSARPGESYEQYF.

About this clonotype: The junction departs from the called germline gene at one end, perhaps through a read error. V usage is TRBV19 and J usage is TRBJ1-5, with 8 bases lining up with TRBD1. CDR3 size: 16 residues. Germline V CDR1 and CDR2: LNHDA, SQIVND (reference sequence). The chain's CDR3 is CASRIDQDRVNQPQHF. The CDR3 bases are TGTGCCAGTAGAATAGACCAGGACAGGGTCAATCAGCCCCAGCATTTT.

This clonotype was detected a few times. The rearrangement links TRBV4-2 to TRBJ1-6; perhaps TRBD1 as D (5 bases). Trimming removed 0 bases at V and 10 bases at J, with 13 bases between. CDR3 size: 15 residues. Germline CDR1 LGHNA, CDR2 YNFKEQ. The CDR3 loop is CASSQDWGGRSPLHF. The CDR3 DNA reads TGTGCCAGCAGCCAAGATTGGGGGGGACGGTCACCCCTCCACTTT.

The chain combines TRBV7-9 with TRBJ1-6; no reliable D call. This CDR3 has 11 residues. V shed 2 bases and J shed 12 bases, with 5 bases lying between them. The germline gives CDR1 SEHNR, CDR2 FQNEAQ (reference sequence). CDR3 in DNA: TGTGCCAGCAGCTTATACGGACCCCTCCACTTT. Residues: CASSLYGPLHF.

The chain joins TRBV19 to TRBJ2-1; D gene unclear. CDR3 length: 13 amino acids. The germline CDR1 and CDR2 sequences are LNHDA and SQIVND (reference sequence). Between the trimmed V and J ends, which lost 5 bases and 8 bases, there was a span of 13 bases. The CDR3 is CASSPSERHEQFF. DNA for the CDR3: TGTGCCAGTAGTCCCTCTGAGAGACATGAGCAGTTCTTC.

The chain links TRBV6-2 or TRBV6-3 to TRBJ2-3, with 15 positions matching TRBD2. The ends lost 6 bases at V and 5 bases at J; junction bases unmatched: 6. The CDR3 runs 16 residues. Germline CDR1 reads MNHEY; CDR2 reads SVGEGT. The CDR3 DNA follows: TGTGCCAGCAGCGATGGACTAGCGGGGGGGGGAGATACGCAGTATTTT. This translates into CASSDGLAGGGDTQYF.

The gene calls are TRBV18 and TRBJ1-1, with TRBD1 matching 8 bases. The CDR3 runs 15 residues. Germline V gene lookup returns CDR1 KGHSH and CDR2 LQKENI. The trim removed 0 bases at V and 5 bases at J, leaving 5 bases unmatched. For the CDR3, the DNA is TGTGCCAGCTCACCACCCACAGGGGGTTGGACTGAAGCTTTCTTT. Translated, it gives CASSPPTGGWTEAFF.

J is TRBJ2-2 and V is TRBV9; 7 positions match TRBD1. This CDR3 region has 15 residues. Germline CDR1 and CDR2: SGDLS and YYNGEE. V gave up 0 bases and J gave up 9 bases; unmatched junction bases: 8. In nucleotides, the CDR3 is TGTGCCAGCAGCGTAGTCCCGGCGACAGGGCGGGAGCTGTTTTTT. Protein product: CASSVVPATGRELFF.